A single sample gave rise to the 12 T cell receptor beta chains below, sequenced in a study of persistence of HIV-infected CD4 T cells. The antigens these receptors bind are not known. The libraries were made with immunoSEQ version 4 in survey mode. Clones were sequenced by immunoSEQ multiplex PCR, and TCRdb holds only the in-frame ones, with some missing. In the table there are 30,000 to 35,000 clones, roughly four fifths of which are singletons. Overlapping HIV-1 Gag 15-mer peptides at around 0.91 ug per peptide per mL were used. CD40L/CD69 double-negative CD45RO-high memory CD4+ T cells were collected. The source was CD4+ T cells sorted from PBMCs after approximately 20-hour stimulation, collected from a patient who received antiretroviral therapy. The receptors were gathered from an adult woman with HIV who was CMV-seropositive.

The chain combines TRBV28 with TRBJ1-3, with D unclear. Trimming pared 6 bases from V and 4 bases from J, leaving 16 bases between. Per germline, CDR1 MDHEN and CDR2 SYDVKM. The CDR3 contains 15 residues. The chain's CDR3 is CASSPPGEVGNTIYF. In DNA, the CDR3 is TGTGCCAGCAGCCCCCCCGGGGAAGTGGGAAACACCATATATTTT.

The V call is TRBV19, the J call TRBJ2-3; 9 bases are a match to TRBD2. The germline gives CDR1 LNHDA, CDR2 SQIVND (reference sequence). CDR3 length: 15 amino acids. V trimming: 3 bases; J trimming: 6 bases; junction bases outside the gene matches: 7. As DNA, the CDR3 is TGTGCCAGTAGTATGTTCGGGCGGGAGGGCGATACGCAGTATTTT. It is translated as CASSMFGREGDTQYF.

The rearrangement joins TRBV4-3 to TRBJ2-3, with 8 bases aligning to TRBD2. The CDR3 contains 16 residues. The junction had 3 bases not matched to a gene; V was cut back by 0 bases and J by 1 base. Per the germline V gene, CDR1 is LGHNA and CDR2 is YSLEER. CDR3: CASSQEPGGGTDTQYF. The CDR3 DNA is TGCGCCAGCAGCCAAGAACCCGGGGGGGGCACAGATACGCAGTATTTT.

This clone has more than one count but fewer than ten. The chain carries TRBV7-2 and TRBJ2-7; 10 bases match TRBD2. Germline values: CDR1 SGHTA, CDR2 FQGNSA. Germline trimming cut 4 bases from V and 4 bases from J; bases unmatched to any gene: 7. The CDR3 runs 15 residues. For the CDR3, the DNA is TGTGCCAGCAGCTACAACATAGCGGGGGGTTACGAGCAGTACTTC. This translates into CASSYNIAGGYEQYF.

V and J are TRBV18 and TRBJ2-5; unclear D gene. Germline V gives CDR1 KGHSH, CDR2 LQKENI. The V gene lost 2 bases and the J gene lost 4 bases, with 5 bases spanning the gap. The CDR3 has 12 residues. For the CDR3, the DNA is TGTGCCAGCTCACCAAAAGGAGAGACCCAGTACTTC. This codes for CASSPKGETQYF. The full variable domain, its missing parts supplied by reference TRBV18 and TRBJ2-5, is NAGVMQNPRHLVRRRGQEARLRCSPMKGHSHVYWYRQLPEEGLKFMVYLQKENIIDESGMPKERFSAEFPKEGPSILRIQQVVRGDSAAYFCASSPKGETQYFGPGTRLLVL.

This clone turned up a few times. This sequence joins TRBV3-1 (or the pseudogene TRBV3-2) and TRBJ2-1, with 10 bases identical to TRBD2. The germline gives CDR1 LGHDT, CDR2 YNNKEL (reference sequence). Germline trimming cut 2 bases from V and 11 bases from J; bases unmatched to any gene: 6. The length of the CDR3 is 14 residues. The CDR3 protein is CASSQPLAGAQQFF. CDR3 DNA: TGTGCCAGCAGCCAACCTCTAGCGGGGGCCCAGCAGTTCTTC.

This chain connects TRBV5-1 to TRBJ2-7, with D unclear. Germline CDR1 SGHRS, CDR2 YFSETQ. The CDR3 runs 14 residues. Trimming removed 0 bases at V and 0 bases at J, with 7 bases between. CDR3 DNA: TGCGCCAGCAGCTTGGAGGGAAGCTCCTACGAGCAGTACTTC. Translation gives CASSLEGSSYEQYF.

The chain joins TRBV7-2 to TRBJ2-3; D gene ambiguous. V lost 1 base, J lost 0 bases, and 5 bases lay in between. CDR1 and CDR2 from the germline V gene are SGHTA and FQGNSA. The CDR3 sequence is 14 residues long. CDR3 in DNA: TGTGCCAGCAGCTTAGACCGAAGCACAGATACGCAGTATTTT. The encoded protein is CASSLDRSTDTQYF.

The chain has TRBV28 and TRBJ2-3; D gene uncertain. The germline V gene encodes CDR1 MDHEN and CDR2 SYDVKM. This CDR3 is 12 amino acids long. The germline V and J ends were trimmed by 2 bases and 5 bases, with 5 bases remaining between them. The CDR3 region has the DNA TGTGCCAGCAGTTTAAGGGTAGATACGCAGTATTTT. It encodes CASSLRVDTQYF.

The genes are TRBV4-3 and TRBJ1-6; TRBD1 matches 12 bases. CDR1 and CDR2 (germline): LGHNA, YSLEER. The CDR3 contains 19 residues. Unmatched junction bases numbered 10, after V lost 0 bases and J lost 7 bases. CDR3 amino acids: CASSQDLGAGTGGNSPLHF. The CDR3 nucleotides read TGCGCCAGCAGCCAAGATCTTGGAGCCGGGACAGGGGGCAATTCACCCCTCCACTTT.

This chain's CDR3 is CASSLGGYQAKNIQYF. The CDR3 bases are TGTGCCAGCAGCTTAGGGGGTTATCAAGCCAAAAACATTCAGTACTTC. This sequence joins TRBV7-9 and TRBJ2-4, with no clear D. Trimming cost V 1 base and J 0 bases, with 10 bases left between them. Germline V gene lookup returns CDR1 SEHNR and CDR2 FQNEAQ (reference sequence). The CDR3 has 16 amino acids.

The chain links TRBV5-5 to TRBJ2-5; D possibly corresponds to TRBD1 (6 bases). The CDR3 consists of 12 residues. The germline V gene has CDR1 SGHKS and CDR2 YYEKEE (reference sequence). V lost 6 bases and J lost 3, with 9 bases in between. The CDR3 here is CASTEGEETQYF. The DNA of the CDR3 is TGTGCCAGCACAGAGGGGGAAGAGACCCAGTACTTC.